The TCR beta chain under discussion was sequenced for a study of blood T cells in healthy people across ages. Every sample had a minimum of 6.5 million PBMCs isolated. Extraction yielded at least 5 micrograms of total RNA per sample. PCR was performed a second time for roughly 6 to 12 cycles using a sample-barcoded 5' primer and a J-beta primer mix. Every sample produced at least 2.5 million CDR3-containing paired-end reads. One entry per CDR3 protein, called by TCRdb with MiXCR from the 5' RACE reads. The data hold about 730,000 distinct CDR3 sequences, with roughly 41% observed a single time. General study findings and limits: It was held that diversity estimates obtained from one million T cells represented underestimates.

Details on this clonotype: Its antigen remains unknown.

This CDR3 contains 13 residues. The germline V gene has CDR1 SGHTA and CDR2 FQGNSA. The clonotype originates from a woman aged 60 to 75 in good health. The V gene is TRBV7-2, the J gene TRBJ2-5, with D possibly TRBD2 on 6 matching bases. Judging by the DNA end, TRBJ2-7 fits better; the J call may be wrong. The source material was blood. The DNA for the CDR3 is TGTGCCAGCAGCCCGCCCGGGGGTCGCGAGCAGTACTTC. Translation gives CASSPPGGREQYF.